This T cell receptor (beta chain) was documented in a study of T-cell memory formation after mild COVID-19 (dated by TCRdb to about 2021). In terms of the full investigation: Most TCR sequence clusters were specific to one of the two donors. T-cell clones expanding and contracting after mild COVID-19 in a couple of donors were tracked by longitudinal TCRalpha and TCRbeta repertoire sequencing. Two young, previously healthy adult volunteers, one female and one male, were included in the cohort. Overall study outcomes, separate from this receptor: The study included only a couple of mild cases, and larger cohorts that include severe cases with pre-infection samples were judged to be necessary. From day 15 to 85, contracting clones showed balanced CD4/CD8 phenotypes, whereas a second wave of clones that expanded from day 15 to 37 leaned towards CD4+. Some responding clones were detected in pre-infection memory, which suggested that pre-existing cross-reactive memory T cells had joined the SARS-CoV-2 response. Contracting CD4+ clones were found mainly in CM and EM memory subsets, while CD8+ clones were enriched in EMRA. SARS-CoV-2 specificity of the second-wave clones peaking on day 37 was not confirmed.

Sequenced on an Illumina NovaSeq 6000. TCRalpha and TCRbeta cDNA libraries were constructed by 5'RACE with constant-segment primers, with sample barcodes and unique molecular identifiers being introduced. Trizol reagent was used to extract RNA from every sample. The libraries were amplified in two PCR steps, and the second step added a second sample barcode and Illumina TruSeq adapters. Sequencing of libraries was performed on an Illumina NovaSeq with 2 x 150 bp paired-end reads. The paper's processing steps were these. Reads were demultiplexed and collapsed into UMI-guided consensus sequences with migec v1.2.7. Using mixcr v2.1.11, UMI consensuses were aligned to TRA and TRB V and J templates and then assembled into clonotypes. A clonotype was counted as expanded or contracted only when both edgeR and NoisET called the clonotype significant, with the noise models trained on biological replicates. For edgeR calls, the cutoffs were a false discovery rate-adjusted p below 0.01 and a log2 fold-change threshold of 1. As an exploratory analysis of dynamics, max-normalized trajectories of the 1000 most abundant clonotypes were examined with PCA combined with hierarchical clustering. Each responding clone was given a CD4 or CD8 phenotype based on the CD4+ and CD8+ repertoires, which had been sequenced separately. TCRdb cleaned the public reads at Q25 with fastp, built clones with MiXCR and kept in-frame beta chains. For every CDR3 protein sequence, its rows merge into one entry that carries the most common genes and DNA. The V and J calls and clone size come from TCRdb's table, not from the authors' own analysis. The sample table contains 400,000 or so distinct CDR3 sequences; only one count was recorded for 20% of them. About 8.8% of the sample is held by the ten biggest clonotypes.

A word on this clonotype: The antigen it binds to is not known. Base-call qualities are not available, and no considerably larger clone is one nucleotide away.

Ficoll-Paque density gradient centrifugation was the method used to isolate PBMCs. From V the trimming removes 4 bases and from J it removes 5 bases, while the gene matches leave 8 bases of the junction unaccounted for. The CDR3 spans 15 residues, from the cysteine through the phenylalanine. Only the CDR3 region is kept as DNA, spanning 45 bases read in frame from base 1. CDR1 and CDR2 are drawn from the germline V gene: SGHRS, YFSETQ. Source material: PBMCs or a T cell subset sorted from them (not recorded which). The receptor comes from an adult woman who had mild COVID-19 (a few samples of this study predate the infection). The sample titles of this study are shuffled in the database, so cell type and time point are left out; the donor was told from shared clones. This receptor chain uses TRBV5-1 and TRBJ2-1; a stretch of 8 junction bases matches TRBD2. In nucleotide form, the sequence is TGCGCCAGCAGCCTGACCGGGAGGGTCCACAATGAGCAGTTCTTC. This yields the protein CASSLTGRVHNEQFF.